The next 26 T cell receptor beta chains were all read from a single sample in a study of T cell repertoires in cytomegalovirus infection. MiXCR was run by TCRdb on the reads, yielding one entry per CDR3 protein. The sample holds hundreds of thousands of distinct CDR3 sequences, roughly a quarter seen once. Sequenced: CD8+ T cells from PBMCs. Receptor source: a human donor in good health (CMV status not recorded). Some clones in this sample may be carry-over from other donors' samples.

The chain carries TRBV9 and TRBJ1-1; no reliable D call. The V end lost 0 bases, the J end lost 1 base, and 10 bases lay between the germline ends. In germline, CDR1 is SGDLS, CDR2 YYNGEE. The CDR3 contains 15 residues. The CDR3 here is CASSVVSRQNTEAFF. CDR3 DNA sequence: TGTGCCAGCAGCGTAGTTTCCCGACAGAACACTGAAGCTTTCTTT.

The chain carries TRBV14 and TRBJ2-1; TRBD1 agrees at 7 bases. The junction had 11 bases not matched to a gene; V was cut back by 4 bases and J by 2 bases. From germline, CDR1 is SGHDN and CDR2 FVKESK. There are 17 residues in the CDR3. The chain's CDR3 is CASSPLPGQATYNEQFF. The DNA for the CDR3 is TGTGCCAGCAGCCCCCTCCCCGGACAGGCGACCTACAATGAGCAGTTCTTC.

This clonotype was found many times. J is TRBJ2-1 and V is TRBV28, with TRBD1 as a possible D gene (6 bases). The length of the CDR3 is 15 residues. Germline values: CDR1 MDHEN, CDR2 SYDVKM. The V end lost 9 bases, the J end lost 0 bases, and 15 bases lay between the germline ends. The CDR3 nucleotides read TGTGCCAGTTCCTCGCCAGGGGCCTCCTACAATGAGCAGTTCTTC. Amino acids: CASSSPGASYNEQFF.

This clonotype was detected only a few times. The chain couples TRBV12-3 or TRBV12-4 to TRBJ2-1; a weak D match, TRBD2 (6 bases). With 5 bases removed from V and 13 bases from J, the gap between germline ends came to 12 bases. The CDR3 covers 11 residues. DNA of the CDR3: TGTGCCAGCAGTCCCGGGACTCCACAGTTCTTC. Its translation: CASSPGTPQFF.

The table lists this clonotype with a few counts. The CDR3 here is CASSEDGGAYNEQFF. The CDR3 region has the DNA TGTGCCAGCAGTGAAGACGGGGGGGCCTACAATGAGCAGTTCTTC. The V gene is TRBV6-1, the J gene TRBJ2-1; TRBD2 agrees at 8 bases. CDR3 length: 15 residues. CDR1 and CDR2 (germline): MNHNS, SASEGT. Trimming took 1 base from V and 2 from J; bases not matched to a gene: 1.

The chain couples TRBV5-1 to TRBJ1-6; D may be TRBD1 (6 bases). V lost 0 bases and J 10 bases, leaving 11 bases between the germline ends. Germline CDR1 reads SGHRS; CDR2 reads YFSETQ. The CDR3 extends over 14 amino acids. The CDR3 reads CASSLGGGGSPLHF. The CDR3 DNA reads TGCGCCAGCAGCTTGGGAGGGGGTGGATCACCCCTCCACTTT.

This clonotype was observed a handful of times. The CDR3 DNA sequence: TGTGCCAGCAGCCTCGGACAGTTTTCCTACGAGCAGTACGTC. Protein product: CASSLGQFSYEQYV. The chain employs TRBV14 and TRBJ2-7, with a tentative D call TRBD1 (6 bases). Trimming removed 4 bases from V and 1 base from J, with 11 bases in between. The CDR3 runs to 14 residues. Germline V CDR1 and CDR2: SGHDN, FVKESK.

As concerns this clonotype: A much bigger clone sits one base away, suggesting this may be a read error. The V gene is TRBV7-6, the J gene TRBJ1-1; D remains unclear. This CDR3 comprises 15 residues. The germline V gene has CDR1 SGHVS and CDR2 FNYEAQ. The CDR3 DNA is TGTGCCAGCAGCTCGAACACGATCATGAACACTGGAGCTTTCTTT. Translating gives CASSSNTIMNTGAFF.

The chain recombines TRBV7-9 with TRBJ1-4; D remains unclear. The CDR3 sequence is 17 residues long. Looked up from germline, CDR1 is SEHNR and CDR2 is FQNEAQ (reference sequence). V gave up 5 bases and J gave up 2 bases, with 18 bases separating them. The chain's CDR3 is CASSQITVATTNEKLFF. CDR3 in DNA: TGTGCCAGCAGCCAGATCACAGTCGCTACCACTAATGAAAAACTGTTTTTT. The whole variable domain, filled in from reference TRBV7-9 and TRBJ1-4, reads DTGVSQNPRHKITKRGQNVTFRCDPISEHNRLYWYRQTLGQGPEFLTYFQNEAQLEKSRLLSDRFSAERPKGSFSTLEIQRTEQGDSAMYLCASSQITVATTNEKLFFGSGTQLSVL.

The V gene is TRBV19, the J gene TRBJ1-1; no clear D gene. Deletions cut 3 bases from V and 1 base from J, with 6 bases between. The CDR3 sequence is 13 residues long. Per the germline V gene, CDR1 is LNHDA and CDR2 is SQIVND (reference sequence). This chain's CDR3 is CASSMPQNTEAFF. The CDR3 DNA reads TGTGCCAGTAGTATGCCCCAGAACACTGAAGCTTTCTTT.

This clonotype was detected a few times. In nucleotides, the CDR3 is TGTGCCAGCAGTTTAACAGGGGGCGCCTATGGCTACACCTTC. The encoded protein is CASSLTGGAYGYTF. V is TRBV12-3 or TRBV12-4 and J is TRBJ1-2; 9 nucleotides agree with TRBD1. This CDR3 is built from 14 residues. Trimming removed 2 bases from V and 4 bases from J; junction bases left unmatched: 2.

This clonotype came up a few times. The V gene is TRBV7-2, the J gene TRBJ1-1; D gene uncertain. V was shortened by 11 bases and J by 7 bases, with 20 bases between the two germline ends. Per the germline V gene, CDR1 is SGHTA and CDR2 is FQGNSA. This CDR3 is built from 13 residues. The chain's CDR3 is CASSQPGGLEAFF. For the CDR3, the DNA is TGTGCCTCCTCTCAACCAGGAGGTCTTGAAGCTTTCTTT.

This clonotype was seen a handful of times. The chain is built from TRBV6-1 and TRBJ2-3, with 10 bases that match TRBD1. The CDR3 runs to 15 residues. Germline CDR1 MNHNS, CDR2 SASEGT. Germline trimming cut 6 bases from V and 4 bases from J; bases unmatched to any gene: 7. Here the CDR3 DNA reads TGTGCCAGCAGCGGGACAGGGGAAGCATCAGATACGCAGTATTTT. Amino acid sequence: CASSGTGEASDTQYF.

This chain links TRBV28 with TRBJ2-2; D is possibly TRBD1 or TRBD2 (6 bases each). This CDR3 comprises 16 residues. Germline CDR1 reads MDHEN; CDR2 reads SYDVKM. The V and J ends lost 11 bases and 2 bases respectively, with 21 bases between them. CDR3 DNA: TGTGCCTCCAGACCCCCGGGGGACACCAACACCGGGGAGCTGTTTTTT. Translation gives CASRPPGDTNTGELFF.

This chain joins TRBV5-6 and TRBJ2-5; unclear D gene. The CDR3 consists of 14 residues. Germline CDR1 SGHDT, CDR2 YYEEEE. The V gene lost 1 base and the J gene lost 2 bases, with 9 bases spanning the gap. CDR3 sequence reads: CASSLRIKQETQYF. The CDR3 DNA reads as TGTGCCAGCAGCTTGCGGATCAAGCAAGAGACCCAGTACTTC.

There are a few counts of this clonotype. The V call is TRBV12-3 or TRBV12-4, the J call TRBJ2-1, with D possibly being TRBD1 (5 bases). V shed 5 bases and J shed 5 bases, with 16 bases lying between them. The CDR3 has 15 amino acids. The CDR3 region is CASSLSDRPNNEQFF. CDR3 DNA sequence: TGTGCCAGCAGTCTCTCCGACAGACCGAACAATGAGCAGTTCTTC.

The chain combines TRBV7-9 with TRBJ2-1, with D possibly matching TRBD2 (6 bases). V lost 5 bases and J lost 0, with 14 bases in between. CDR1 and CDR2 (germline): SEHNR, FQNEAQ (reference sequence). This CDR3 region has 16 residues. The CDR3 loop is CASSLRDLSSYNEQFF. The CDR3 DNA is TGTGCCAGCAGCCTTCGGGACTTGAGCTCCTACAATGAGCAGTTCTTC.

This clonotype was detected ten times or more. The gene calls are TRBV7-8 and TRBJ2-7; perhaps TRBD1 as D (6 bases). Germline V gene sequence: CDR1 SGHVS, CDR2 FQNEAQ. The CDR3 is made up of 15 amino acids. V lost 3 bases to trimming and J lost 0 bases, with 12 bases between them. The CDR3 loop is CASSFPTGPSYEQYF. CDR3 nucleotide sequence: TGTGCCAGCAGCTTCCCGACAGGTCCCTCCTACGAGCAGTACTTC.

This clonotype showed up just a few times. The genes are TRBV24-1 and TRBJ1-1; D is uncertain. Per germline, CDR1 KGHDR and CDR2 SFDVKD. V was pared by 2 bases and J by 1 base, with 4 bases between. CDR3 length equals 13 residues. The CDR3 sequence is CATSDSRNTEAFF. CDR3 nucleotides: TGTGCCACCAGTGATTCTCGGAACACTGAAGCTTTCTTT.

In DNA, the CDR3 is TGTGCCAGCTCCCGCGGCGGGGTGAATTACGAGCAGTACGTC. Its translation is CASSRGGVNYEQYV. The rearrangement uses TRBV28 and TRBJ2-7, with D possibly being TRBD2 (6 bases). V gave up 8 bases and J gave up 4 bases, with 18 bases separating them. CDR3 size: 14 residues. The germline CDR1 and CDR2 sequences are MDHEN and SYDVKM.

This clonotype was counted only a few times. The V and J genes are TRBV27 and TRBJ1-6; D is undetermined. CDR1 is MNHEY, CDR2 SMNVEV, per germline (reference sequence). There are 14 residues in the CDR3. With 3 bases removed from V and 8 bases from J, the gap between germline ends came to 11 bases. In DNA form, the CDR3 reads TGTGCCAGCAGTTTGTGGAGGTTTGATTCACCCCTCCACTTT. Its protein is CASSLWRFDSPLHF.

The CDR3 DNA reads as TGCAGCGTTGAAGAACAGGCAAAGATCCCCTATGGCTACACCTTC. Translating it yields CSVEEQAKIPYGYTF. The chain joins TRBV29-1 to TRBJ1-2; possible D gene TRBD1, 5 bases. Trimming took off 0 bases at V and 4 bases at J, with 15 bases between the two ends. CDR3 size: 15 residues. The germline V gene encodes CDR1 SQVTM and CDR2 ANQGSEA.

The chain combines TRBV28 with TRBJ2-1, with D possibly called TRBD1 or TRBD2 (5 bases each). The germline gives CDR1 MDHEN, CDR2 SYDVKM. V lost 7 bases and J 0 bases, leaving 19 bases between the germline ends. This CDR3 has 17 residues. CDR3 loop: CASTLLIGADSYNEQFF. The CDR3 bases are TGTGCCAGCACCCTTCTTATCGGGGCCGACTCCTACAATGAGCAGTTCTTC.

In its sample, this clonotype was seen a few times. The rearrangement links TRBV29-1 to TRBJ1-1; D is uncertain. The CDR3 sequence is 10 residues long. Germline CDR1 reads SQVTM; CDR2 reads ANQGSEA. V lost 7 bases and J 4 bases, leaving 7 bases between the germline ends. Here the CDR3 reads CSGVGTEAFF. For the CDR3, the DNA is TGCAGCGGGGTGGGCACTGAAGCTTTCTTT. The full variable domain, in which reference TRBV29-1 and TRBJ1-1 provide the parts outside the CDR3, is SAVISQKPSRDICQRGTSLTIQCQVDSQVTMMFWYRQQPGQSLTLIATANQGSEATYESGFVIDKFPISRPNLTFSTLTVSNMSPEDSSIYLCSGVGTEAFFGQGTRLTVV.

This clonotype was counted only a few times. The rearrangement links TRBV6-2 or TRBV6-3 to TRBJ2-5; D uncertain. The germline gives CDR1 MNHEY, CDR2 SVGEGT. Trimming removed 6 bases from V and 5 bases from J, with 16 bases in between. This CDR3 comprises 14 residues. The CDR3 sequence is CASSPGPLGETQYF. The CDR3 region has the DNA TGTGCCAGCAGCCCCGGGCCTCTGGGGGAGACCCAGTACTTC.

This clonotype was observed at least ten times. The CDR3, as DNA: TGTGCCAGCAGCCTGAGCGGGGCCTTCACAGATACGCAGTATTTT. It translates to CASSLSGAFTDTQYF. The V call is TRBV28, the J call TRBJ2-3; 7 positions match TRBD2. The CDR3 sequence is 15 residues long. Trimming cost V 6 bases and J 2 bases; bases outside gene matches: 8. The V gene's germline CDR1 is MDHEN and CDR2 SYDVKM.